The 5 T cell receptor beta chains below come from one sample, sequenced in a study of blood T cell repertoires in COVID-19 (TCRdb year 2020). Library method: the immunoSEQ multiplex PCR assay. TCRdb carries this immuneACCESS record with in-frame sequences only. Its versions omit some clonotypes, under half of them owing to an unresolved V gene in the studies checked, with the rest unexplained. In all, the sample holds a few hundred thousand clones, and roughly 87% of those were seen once. Of the sample, 1.5% to 2% falls within the top ten clones. The sample was peripheral blood. These receptors all come from a middle-aged man with active or convalescent COVID-19.

This clone was seen a handful of times. The CDR3 protein is CAWSLGTGLIEKLFF. Here the CDR3 DNA reads TGTGCCTGGAGTTTGGGGACAGGGCTTATTGAAAAACTGTTTTTT. V and J are TRBV30 and TRBJ1-4, with 9 bases identical to TRBD1. With V trimmed by 2 bases and J by 7 bases, 8 bases remained unmatched. The CDR3 has 15 amino acids. CDR1 and CDR2 from the germline V gene are GTSNPN and SVGIG (reference sequence).

The rearrangement uses TRBV7-9 and TRBJ1-2; the D gene is possibly TRBD1 (6 bases). The CDR3 extends over 12 amino acids. Trimming stripped 6 bases from V and 6 bases from J, with 11 bases between. Germline CDR1 reads SEHNR; CDR2 reads FQNEAQ (reference sequence). CDR3 nucleotide sequence: TGTGCCAGCAGTAGCAGGGGCGATGGCTACACCTTC. It encodes CASSSRGDGYTF.

This chain links TRBV6-5 with TRBJ2-1; tentative D call: TRBD1 (5 bases). V lost 6 bases to trimming and J lost 6 bases, with 18 bases between them. CDR1 and CDR2 (germline): MNHEY, SVGAGI. The length of the CDR3 is 15 residues. The CDR3 reads CASSSGREGANEQFF. DNA of the CDR3: TGTGCCAGCAGCTCGGGCAGGGAAGGCGCCAATGAGCAGTTCTTC.

J is TRBJ1-2 and V is TRBV12-3 or TRBV12-4, with TRBD1 matching over 7 bases. The CDR3 contains 12 residues. With 6 bases clipped from V and 8 bases from J, the junction kept 6 bases outside the gene matches. Here the CDR3 DNA reads TGTGCCAGCAGCCAGAACAGGGGAGGCTACACCTTC. Translating gives CASSQNRGGYTF.

This sequence joins TRBV3-1 (or the pseudogene TRBV3-2) and TRBJ1-1, with a tentative D call TRBD1 (6 bases). The ends were cut back, 2 bases at V and 6 bases at J, with 16 bases in the middle. This CDR3 has 15 residues. Germline CDR1 and CDR2: LGHDT and YNNKEL (reference sequence). The chain's CDR3 is CASSQRGGDGPEAFF. Here the CDR3 DNA reads TGTGCCAGCAGCCAAAGAGGGGGAGATGGGCCTGAAGCTTTCTTT.